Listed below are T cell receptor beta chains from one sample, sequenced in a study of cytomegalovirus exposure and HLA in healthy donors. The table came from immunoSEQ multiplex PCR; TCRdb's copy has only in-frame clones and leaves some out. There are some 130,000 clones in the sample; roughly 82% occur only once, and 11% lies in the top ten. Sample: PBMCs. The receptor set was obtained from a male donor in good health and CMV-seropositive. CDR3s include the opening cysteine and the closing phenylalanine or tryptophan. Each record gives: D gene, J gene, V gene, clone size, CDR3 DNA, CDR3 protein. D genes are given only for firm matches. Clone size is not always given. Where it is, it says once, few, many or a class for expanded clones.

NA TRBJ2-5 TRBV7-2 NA TGTGCCAGCAGCTTTGACGGAGGGGATCAGACCCAGTACTTC CASSFDGGDQTQYF
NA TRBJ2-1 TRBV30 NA TGTGCCTCTTCCCGGGAATGGGCGAATGAGCAGTTCTTC CASSREWANEQFF
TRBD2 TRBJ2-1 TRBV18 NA TGTGCCAGCTCACCGGACTTCTCATGGGACTACATCAATGAGCAGTTCTTC CASSPDFSWDYINEQFF
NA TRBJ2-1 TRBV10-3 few TGTGCCATCAGTCGAACTTCCCCTGACAACAATGAGCAGTTCTTC CAISRTSPDNNEQFF
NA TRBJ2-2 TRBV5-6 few TGTGCCAGCAGCTTCGCGGGGCTGGACACCGGGGAGCTGTTTTTT CASSFAGLDTGELFF
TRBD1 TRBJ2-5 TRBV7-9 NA TGTGCCAGCAGCACCCGACAGGGTGGGCAAGAGACCCAGTACTTC CASSTRQGGQETQYF
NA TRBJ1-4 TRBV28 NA TGTGCCAGCAGCCCCGTGGGCCCCAATGAAAAACTGTTTTTT CASSPVGPNEKLFF
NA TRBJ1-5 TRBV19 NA TGTGCCAGTAGTATCGACGGGCGGGATTATCAGCCCCAGCATTTT CASSIDGRDYQPQHF
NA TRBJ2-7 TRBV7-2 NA TGTGCCAGCAGCTTAAGCCCCTTAGCGCCACCGAACGAGCAGTACTTC CASSLSPLAPPNEQYF
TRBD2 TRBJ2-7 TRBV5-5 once TGTGCCAGCAGATTGGGACTAGCGGGAGGAGACACCTACGAGCAGTACTTC CASRLGLAGGDTYEQYF
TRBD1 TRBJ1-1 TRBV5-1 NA TGCGCCAGCAGCGTAACAGGGGTGAACACTGAAGCTTTCTTT CASSVTGVNTEAFF
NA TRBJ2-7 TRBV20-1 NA TGCAGTGCTTTCAGGTCATTGAGGCAGTACTTC CSAFRSLRQYF
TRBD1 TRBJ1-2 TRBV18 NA TGTGCCAGCTCCCGCGGGACAGGGAGTGTTGGCTACACCTTC CASSRGTGSVGYTF
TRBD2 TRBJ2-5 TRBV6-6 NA TGTGCCAGCAGTCTTGTAGCGGGAGGCCAAGAGACCCAGTACTTC CASSLVAGGQETQYF
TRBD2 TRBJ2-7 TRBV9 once TGTGCCAGCAGCCCCCTCCTAGCGGGAGATTACGAGCAGTACTTC CASSPLLAGDYEQYF
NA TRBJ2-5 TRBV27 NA TGTGCCAGCAGCGAGGACAACCAAGAGACCCAGTACTTC CASSEDNQETQYF